The rows below give T cell receptor beta chains drawn from one sample of a study of T cells of healthy individuals. Each CDR3 protein is one row after TCRdb ran MiXCR on the 5' RACE reads. Of nearly 100,000 distinct CDR3 sequences listed, 17% are singletons. The receptors come from a human donor in good health. Each CDR3 is given with its conserved first and last residue. A D gene is named only where the DNA matches it firmly. Where a row states a size, it is once, few, many or the class of an expanded clone; other rows omit it.

abundance,j_gene,v_gene,d_gene,CDR3aa,CDR3nt
few,TRBJ1-6,TRBV28,.,CASLGGGFGAYSPLHF,TGTGCCAGCCTCGGAGGGGGGTTTGGGGCCTATTCACCCCTCCACTTT
.,TRBJ2-7,TRBV5-6,TRBD1,CASSLGRGPSYEQYF,TGTGCCAGCAGCTTGGGAAGGGGGCCGTCCTACGAGCAGTACTTC
.,TRBJ1-1,TRBV7-2,.,CASSLKQGIEAFF,TGTGCCAGCAGCTTAAAGCAGGGGATTGAAGCTTTCTTT
many,TRBJ2-7,TRBV12-3/TRBV12-4,TRBD1,CASSSGQGIHEQYF,TGTGCCAGCAGTTCCGGACAGGGCATCCACGAGCAGTACTTC
few,TRBJ2-2,TRBV19,.,CASLEGIANTGELFF,TGTGCCAGCTTAGAGGGGATCGCGAACACCGGGGAGCTGTTTTTT
few,TRBJ2-3,TRBV18,.,CASSPPARSTDTQYF,TGTGCCAGCTCACCACCGGCACGGAGCACAGATACGCAGTATTTT
few,TRBJ2-7,TRBV5-1,.,CASSSTTGTDSYEQYF,TGCGCCAGCAGCTCGACCACCGGGACGGATTCCTACGAGCAGTACTTC
.,TRBJ2-1,TRBV10-3,TRBD1,CAQGQGDNEQFF,TGTGCCCAAGGACAGGGGGACAATGAGCAGTTCTTC
few,TRBJ2-6,TRBV10-3,.,CAISDGKSGANVLTF,TGTGCCATCAGTGATGGCAAGTCTGGGGCCAACGTCCTGACTTTC
many,TRBJ2-5,TRBV9,.,CASSVGLRGGETQYF,TGTGCCAGCAGCGTGGGGCTCCGTGGGGGCGAGACCCAGTACTTC
.,TRBJ2-5,TRBV25-1,.,CASSEPRGSLETQYF,TGTGCCAGCAGTGAACCCCGGGGTAGTTTGGAGACCCAGTACTTC
many,TRBJ2-5,TRBV2,TRBD2,CASSSPTSGWTSETQYF,TGTGCCAGCAGTTCTCCGACTAGCGGGTGGACTTCAGAGACCCAGTACTTC
few,TRBJ2-2,TRBV10-3,.,CAISESGRANTGELFF,TGTGCCATCAGTGAGTCGGGGCGAGCGAACACCGGGGAGCTGTTTTTT
few,TRBJ2-5,TRBV6-1,TRBD2,CASSIGGSGVETQYF,TGTGCCAGCAGTATTGGTGGTAGCGGGGTAGAGACCCAGTACTTC
few,TRBJ2-3,TRBV28,.,CASSLTPDTDTQYF,TGTGCCAGCAGTTTAACGCCAGACACAGATACGCAGTATTTT
.,TRBJ1-2,TRBV30,.,CAWSVLRDLGGYTF,TGTGCCTGGAGTGTACTTAGGGATTTGGGCGGCTACACCTTC
.,TRBJ2-3,TRBV20-1,.,CSARMAGNTDTQYF,TGCAGTGCTAGAATGGCGGGGAACACAGATACGCAGTATTTT
.,TRBJ2-6,TRBV7-2,TRBD1,CASSLDRGSPGANVLTF,TGTGCCAGCAGCTTAGACAGGGGGTCCCCTGGGGCCAACGTCCTGACTTTC
.,TRBJ1-2,TRBV12-3/TRBV12-4,.,CASSLTGGGYGYTF,TGTGCCAGCAGTCTGACGGGGGGGGGATATGGCTACACCTTC
.,TRBJ1-2,TRBV20-1,.,CSARDQRGGRYGYTF,TGCAGTGCTAGAGATCAGAGGGGAGGAAGGTATGGCTACACCTTC
.,TRBJ1-2,TRBV12-3/TRBV12-4,.,CASMIYGDGYTF,TGTGCCAGCATGATTTACGGGGATGGCTACACCTTC
few,TRBJ1-5,TRBV2,.,CASSELGRNSNQPQHF,TGTGCCAGCAGTGAATTGGGCAGAAATAGCAATCAGCCCCAGCATTTT
.,TRBJ2-1,TRBV25-1,TRBD2,CASSGVGSGVEQFF,TGTGCCAGCAGTGGGGTGGGAAGCGGGGTTGAGCAGTTCTTC
.,TRBJ2-5,TRBV6-5,TRBD2,CASSWRGLETQYF,TGTGCCAGCAGTTGGCGGGGGTTAGAGACCCAGTACTTC
few,TRBJ2-1,TRBV5-5,.,CASSWSKSNEQFF,TGTGCCAGCAGCTGGTCCAAAAGCAATGAGCAGTTCTTC
many,TRBJ2-7,TRBV6-2/TRBV6-3,.,CASSYPDWGTRRYEQYF,TGTGCCAGCAGTTACCCAGATTGGGGCACAAGACGTTACGAGCAGTACTTC
many,TRBJ2-7,TRBV7-9,.,CASSLDKTYEQYF,TGTGCCAGCAGCTTGGACAAAACCTACGAGCAGTACTTC
.,TRBJ1-1,TRBV29-1,.,CSVEDGVRGTEAFF,TGCAGCGTTGAAGATGGGGTAAGAGGGACTGAAGCTTTCTTT
.,TRBJ2-1,TRBV7-8,TRBD2,CASSTTAGAFSSNNEQFF,TGTGCCAGCAGCACCACAGCGGGGGCCTTTAGCTCCAACAATGAGCAGTTCTTC
many,TRBJ2-2,TRBV12-3/TRBV12-4,TRBD2,CASSLAGGPDTGELFF,TGTGCCAGCAGTCTAGCGGGAGGGCCTGACACCGGGGAGCTGTTTTTT
many,TRBJ2-7,TRBV7-2,.,CASSLARHSYEQYF,TGTGCCAGCAGCTTAGCGAGACACTCCTACGAGCAGTACTTC
many,TRBJ2-7,TRBV25-1,TRBD2,CASSAGGDYADRSSHEQYF,TGTGCCAGCAGTGCGGGGGGGGACTACGCGGATCGATCCTCCCACGAGCAGTACTTC
few,TRBJ1-5,TRBV30,.,CAWSVLPGNQPQHF,TGTGCCTGGAGTGTACTTCCGGGGAATCAGCCCCAGCATTTT
.,TRBJ1-6,TRBV6-5,.,CASSWQGNNSPLHF,TGTGCCAGCTCATGGCAGGGGAATAATTCACCCCTCCACTTT
few,TRBJ2-5,TRBV20-1,TRBD2,CGLTSGGALETQYF,TGCGGGCTAACAAGCGGGGGGGCTCTGGAGACCCAGTACTTC
.,TRBJ2-2,TRBV20-1,.,CSARDGHFGDSGELFF,TGCAGTGCTAGAGATGGCCACTTTGGGGACTCCGGGGAGCTGTTTTTT
few,TRBJ2-3,TRBV28,TRBD1,CASTGTGRDTQYF,TGTGCCAGCACAGGGACAGGGAGGGATACGCAGTATTTT
few,TRBJ2-1,TRBV9,TRBD1,CASSASWTGRNEQFF,TGTGCCAGCAGCGCGAGCTGGACAGGGCGAAATGAGCAGTTCTTC
many,TRBJ2-1,TRBV7-9,.,CASSSSNNEQFF,TGTGCCAGCAGCTCGTCAAACAATGAGCAGTTCTTC
.,TRBJ2-1,TRBV20-1,.,CSAIGIQRNEQFF,TGCAGTGCTATCGGTATCCAAAGGAATGAGCAGTTCTTC
.,TRBJ2-4,TRBV7-3,.,CASSASPENIQYF,TGTGCCAGCAGCGCCTCCCCAGAAAACATTCAGTACTTC
many,TRBJ1-2,TRBV28,.,CASSPLTSSYGYTF,TGTGCCAGCAGTCCCCTCACGAGTTCCTATGGCTACACCTTC
few,TRBJ1-5,TRBV6-1,TRBD1,CASSEADRGRNQPQHF,TGTGCCAGCAGTGAAGCGGACAGGGGGCGTAATCAGCCCCAGCATTTT
few,TRBJ1-2,TRBV28,.,CASKTGPQIQYGYTF,TGTGCCAGCAAAACCGGGCCTCAAATCCAATATGGCTACACCTTC
few,TRBJ2-4,TRBV2,.,CASRVDNRAKNIQYF,TGTGCCAGCAGAGTAGACAACAGAGCCAAAAACATTCAGTACTTC
.,TRBJ2-1,TRBV2,TRBD2,CASSEHLPAGEGNEQFF,TGTGCCAGCAGTGAACACCTCCCGGCGGGAGAGGGGAATGAGCAGTTCTTC
.,TRBJ2-7,TRBV11-2,TRBD2,CASSLGLAAYEQYF,TGTGCCAGCAGCTTAGGCCTAGCGGCCTACGAGCAGTACTTC
many,TRBJ2-4,TRBV6-2/TRBV6-3,.,CASSRDAKNIQYF,TGTGCCAGCAGCCGGGACGCCAAAAACATTCAGTACTTC
few,TRBJ2-1,TRBV27,TRBD2,CASSPGRRYEQFF,TGTGCCAGCAGTCCCGGGAGGAGGTACGAGCAGTTCTTC
few,TRBJ2-7,TRBV20-1,.,CSAQTGVSYEQYF,TGCAGTGCCCAAACTGGGGTTTCCTACGAGCAGTACTTC
.,TRBJ2-3,TRBV20-1,.,CSAHRVGTDTQYF,TGCAGTGCTCACAGGGTAGGCACAGATACGCAGTATTTT
few,TRBJ2-1,TRBV11-2,TRBD2,CASSRMTSGSDNEQFF,TGTGCCAGCAGCCGTATGACTAGCGGGAGCGATAATGAGCAGTTCTTC
.,TRBJ1-1,TRBV28,.,CASSRPGGTEAFF,TGTGCCAGCAGTCGGCCCGGGGGTACTGAAGCTTTCTTT
.,TRBJ1-2,TRBV7-9,TRBD1,CASSQGAWDGYTF,TGTGCCAGCAGTCAGGGGGCTTGGGATGGCTACACCTTC
few,TRBJ2-7,TRBV14,TRBD2,CASSLAGGPINEQYF,TGTGCCAGCAGCCTAGCGGGAGGGCCCATCAACGAGCAGTACTTC